This T cell receptor (beta chain) was profiled in a study of CD8+CD57+ T cells in acquired aplastic anemia. Overall study context: DNA from sorted CD4+ and CD8+ cells averaged approximately 3.5 ug.

This clonotype was counted many times. Patients chosen for sequencing had shown CD8+CD57+ cell expansion by flow cytometry. Genomic DNA templated the TCR beta VDJ and CDR3 profiling. One entry per CDR3 protein, called by TCRdb with MiXCR from the reads. This table has 260,000 or so distinct CDR3 sequences, around half appearing once. In germline, CDR1 is SGHTA, CDR2 FQGNSA. The CDR3 is 15 amino acids. V gave up 1 base and J gave up 2 bases, with 9 bases separating them. The sequencing sample was made of sorted CD4+, CD8+, or CD8+CD57+ T cells (not recorded which) from PBMCs. The chain has TRBV7-2 and TRBJ1-3; D possibly corresponds to TRBD1 (6 bases). The TCR originated in a human donor with aplastic anemia. In nucleotides, the CDR3 is TGTGCCAGCAGCTTAGTGACAGGTCCTGGAAACACCATATATTTT. Translation gives CASSLVTGPGNTIYF. The complete variable domain, with remaining parts taken from reference TRBV7-2 and TRBJ1-3, reads GAGVSQSPSNKVTEKGKDVELRCDPISGHTALYWYRQSLGQGLEFLIYFQGNSAPDKSGLPSDRFSAERTGGSVSTLTIQRTQQEDSAVYLCASSLVTGPGNTIYFGEGSWLTVV.